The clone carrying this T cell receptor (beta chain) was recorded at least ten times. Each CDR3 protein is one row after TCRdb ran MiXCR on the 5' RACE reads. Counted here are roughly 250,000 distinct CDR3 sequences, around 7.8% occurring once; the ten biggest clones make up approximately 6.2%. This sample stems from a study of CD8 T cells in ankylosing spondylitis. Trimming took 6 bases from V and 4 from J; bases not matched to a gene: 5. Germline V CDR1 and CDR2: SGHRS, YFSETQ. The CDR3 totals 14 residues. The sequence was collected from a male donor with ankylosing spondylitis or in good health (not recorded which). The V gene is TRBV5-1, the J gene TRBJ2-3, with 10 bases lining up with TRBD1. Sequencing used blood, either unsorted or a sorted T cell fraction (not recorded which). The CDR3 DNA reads TGCGCCAGCACCGTGACAGGGGGCGCAGATACGCAGTATTTT. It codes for CASTVTGGADTQYF.